The 6 T cell receptor beta chains reported below all come from one sample, sequenced in a study of CD8+ T cells in alopecia areata (dated by TCRdb to 2016 to 2018). Library preparation used the immunoSEQ multiplex PCR assay. To provide template for TCR sequencing, every sample had RNA extracted and reverse transcribed into cDNA. Imported from immuneACCESS, the table was reduced by TCRdb to in-frame sequences with V and J called. These copies leave out some clones; in studies compared against another copy, an unresolved V gene accounts for under half, and the cause of the remainder is not known. Counted in this sample were about 200,000 clones; more than 30% of them appeared once. Almost 0.5% of the sample belongs to the ten largest clones. The meaning of the sample's treatment or condition label: oral pan-JAK inhibitor, 5-10 mg twice daily. The sequences come from CD4+ T cells sorted from blood, collected at week 34, from a patient treated with tofacitinib. The receptors derive from a human donor with alopecia areata.

In its sample, this clone was seen a few times. The chain employs TRBV7-9 and TRBJ1-3; 7 nucleotides agree with TRBD1. The CDR3 totals 17 residues. CDR1 SEHNR and CDR2 FQNEAQ come from the germline V gene (reference sequence). Unmatched junction bases numbered 13, after V lost 4 bases and J lost 4 bases. In DNA form, the CDR3 reads TGTGCCAGCAGCTCCCGGGACTCAATGGGACAGGGAAACACCATATATTTT. As protein: CASSSRDSMGQGNTIYF. Full variable domain (outside the CDR3, taken from reference TRBV7-9 and TRBJ1-3): DTGVSQNPRHKITKRGQNVTFRCDPISEHNRLYWYRQTLGQGPEFLTYFQNEAQLEKSRLLSDRFSAERPKGSFSTLEIQRTEQGDSAMYLCASSSRDSMGQGNTIYFGEGSWLTVV.

The chain combines TRBV2 with TRBJ1-2; D is unresolved. V lost 0 bases and J 7 bases, leaving 12 bases between the germline ends. Germline V gene data show CDR1 as SNHLY and CDR2 as FYNNEI. The CDR3 is made up of 14 amino acids. CDR3: CASSEARWGRGYTF. CDR3 in DNA: TGTGCCAGCAGTGAAGCGCGTTGGGGTCGTGGCTACACCTTC.

This chain links TRBV5-1 with TRBJ2-7; no clear D. V lost 0 bases and J lost 2, with 12 bases in between. The CDR3 runs 15 residues. Germline CDR1 is SGHRS and CDR2 is YFSETQ. DNA of the CDR3: TGCGCCAGCAGCTTGGGGGCAGGTTATACCTACGAGCAGTACTTC. It encodes CASSLGAGYTYEQYF.

This clone was seen at least ten times. J is TRBJ2-1 and V is TRBV6-1; no definite D call. The CDR3 totals 12 residues. Germline-derived CDR1 and CDR2 are MNHNS and SASEGT. The V and J ends lost 7 bases and 4 bases respectively, with 8 bases between them. CDR3 nucleotide sequence: TGTGCCAGCAAGTCCCCTTACAATGAGCAGTTCTTC. Protein: CASKSPYNEQFF.

The chain combines TRBV19 with TRBJ1-2; D not resolved. The V and J ends lost 5 bases and 6 bases respectively, with 16 bases between them. Germline CDR1 is LNHDA and CDR2 is SQIVND (reference sequence). The CDR3 contains 14 residues. The CDR3 DNA reads as TGTGCCAGTAGTGCCGGACTAGGATCGGATGGCTACACCTTC. Its translation is CASSAGLGSDGYTF.

V usage is TRBV18 and J usage is TRBJ1-5; D remains unclear. Germline V gives CDR1 KGHSH, CDR2 LQKENI. This CDR3 has 13 amino acids. V was pared by 3 bases and J by 2 bases, with 5 bases between. The DNA for the CDR3 is TGTGCCAGCTCACCGGCGGGCAATCAGCCCCAGCATTTT. Translated: CASSPAGNQPQHF.